The 20 T cell receptor beta chains given below trace back to one sample, sequenced in a study of T cell responses to AZD1222 COVID-19 vaccine. Only in-frame clones appear in the TCRdb table, and some are missing; sequencing was by immunoSEQ multiplex PCR. The table has 110,000 to 150,000 clones, around 93% seen once; the top ten hold 2.5% to 3%. The sequences come from peripheral blood, collected on day 0 of AZD1222 vaccination. The receptors come from an adult in good health.

The chain uses TRBV11-3 and TRBJ2-2; the match to TRBD2 covers 8 bases. Germline CDR1 and CDR2: SGHNT and YENEEA. The trim removed 5 bases at V and 8 bases at J, leaving 7 bases unmatched. The CDR3 is made up of 14 amino acids. CDR3 sequence (DNA): TGTGCCAGCAGCCTAACGGGGGGGTCTGGGGAGCTGTTTTTT. Translation gives CASSLTGGSGELFF.

The V and J genes are TRBV28 and TRBJ1-4; D might be TRBD1 (6 bases). CDR3 length equals 16 residues. Germline assignment: CDR1 MDHEN and CDR2 SYDVKM. The V end lost 5 bases, the J end lost 2 bases, and 15 bases lay between the germline ends. CDR3 protein: CASSPLTGPTNEKLFF. Here the CDR3 DNA reads TGTGCCAGCAGTCCTCTGACAGGCCCCACTAATGAAAAACTGTTTTTT.

The V call is TRBV19, the J call TRBJ2-2, with D perhaps TRBD2 (6 bases). The CDR3 is made up of 14 amino acids. The V gene lost 4 bases and the J gene lost 2 bases, with 8 bases spanning the gap. Germline V gene lookup returns CDR1 LNHDA and CDR2 SQIVND (reference sequence). CDR3: CASSRGVNTGELFF. In nucleotides, the CDR3 is TGTGCCAGTAGTAGGGGGGTCAACACCGGGGAGCTGTTTTTT.

This rearrangement joins TRBV3-1 (or the pseudogene TRBV3-2) to TRBJ2-7, with TRBD2 identical over 12 bases. CDR1 is LGHDT, CDR2 YNNKEL, per germline (reference sequence). The CDR3 extends over 18 amino acids. The junction had 12 bases not matched to a gene; V was cut back by 1 base and J by 5 bases. The CDR3 spells CASSQALRRLAGVDEQYF. The CDR3 DNA is TGTGCCAGCAGCCAAGCGCTCCGAAGACTAGCGGGGGTTGACGAGCAGTACTTC.

V is TRBV30 and J is TRBJ2-1; D might be TRBD2 (7 bases). In germline, CDR1 is GTSNPN, CDR2 SVGIG (reference sequence). CDR3 length: 13 amino acids. V was trimmed by 8 bases and J by 5 bases, leaving 16 bases between them. As DNA, the CDR3 is TGTGCCCGGAAGGGGGAGGGGAACAATGAGCAGTTCTTC. This translates into CARKGEGNNEQFF.

The rearrangement joins TRBV11-2 to TRBJ1-2; no clear D. V dropped 0 bases and J dropped 7 bases, with 6 bases sitting between them. The CDR3 totals 12 residues. The germline gives CDR1 SGHAT, CDR2 FQNNGV. In DNA form, the CDR3 reads TGTGCCAGCAGCTTAGAAGGAGCTGGCTACACCTTC. Translated: CASSLEGAGYTF.

The chain employs TRBV9 and TRBJ2-5, with TRBD2 as a possible D gene (5 bases). Trimming left V 3 bases short and J 1 base short, with 10 bases between. The CDR3 sequence is 14 residues long. The V gene's germline CDR1 is SGDLS and CDR2 YYNGEE. As DNA, the CDR3 is TGTGCCAGCAGCGCCGCCGGAGGCCAAGAGACCCAGTACTTC. It yields the protein CASSAAGGQETQYF.

The J gene is TRBJ1-5, the V gene TRBV28, with 8 bases matching TRBD1. The CDR3 covers 13 residues. Germline V gene data show CDR1 as MDHEN and CDR2 as SYDVKM. The ends lost 5 bases at V and 4 bases at J; junction bases unmatched: 1. Here the CDR3 DNA reads TGTGCCAGCAGTACAGGGGGGAATCAGCCCCAGCATTTT. Its protein product is CASSTGGNQPQHF. Full variable domain (outside the CDR3, taken from reference TRBV28 and TRBJ1-5): DVKVTQSSRYLVKRTGEKVFLECVQDMDHENMFWYRQDPGLGLRLIYFSYDVKMKEKGDIPEGYSVSREKKERFSLILESASTNQTSMYLCASSTGGNQPQHFGDGTRLSIL.

The chain combines TRBV3-1 (or the pseudogene TRBV3-2) with TRBJ2-7; no firm D call. CDR1 LGHDT and CDR2 YNNKEL come from the germline V gene (reference sequence). This CDR3 has 10 amino acids. Trimming left V 8 bases short and J 4 bases short, with 6 bases between. CDR3 nucleotide sequence: TGTGCCAGCTTTACGTACGAGCAGTACTTC. Its translation is CASFTYEQYF.

J is TRBJ1-6 and V is TRBV7-9; D may be TRBD1 (5 bases). Germline V gene lookup returns CDR1 SEHNR and CDR2 FQNEAQ (reference sequence). Deletions cut 6 bases from V and 13 bases from J, with 13 bases between. The CDR3 is made up of 12 amino acids. In DNA form, the CDR3 reads TGTGCCAGCAGTTCCCGGTGGGGGCCCCTCCACTTT. Translated, it gives CASSSRWGPLHF.

The rearrangement joins TRBV28 to TRBJ1-2; possibly TRBD1 for D (5 bases). The CDR3 has 14 residues. The germline CDR1 and CDR2 sequences are MDHEN and SYDVKM. V was shortened by 7 bases and J by 5 bases, with 17 bases between the two germline ends. CDR3 nucleotides: TGTGCCAGCACGGCGGGGCCAAGGGGATATGGCTACACCTTC. Translation: CASTAGPRGYGYTF.

The J gene is TRBJ1-1, the V gene TRBV6-6, with D perhaps matching TRBD1 (5 bases). Germline-derived CDR1 and CDR2 are MNHNY and SVGAGI (reference sequence). This CDR3 region has 13 residues. V was pared by 6 bases and J by 5 bases, with 13 bases between. This CDR3 reads CASRSGGGTEAFF. CDR3 DNA: TGTGCCAGCAGGTCCGGGGGGGGGACTGAAGCTTTCTTT.

V and J are TRBV28 and TRBJ2-1; 9 nucleotides line up with TRBD1. The CDR3 extends over 17 amino acids. Germline CDR1 and CDR2: MDHEN and SYDVKM. J gave up 0 bases and V 7 bases, and 10 bases lay outside the gene matches. The CDR3 nucleotides are TGTGCCAGCAATTGGGGGGGACAGGGCAGCTCCTACAATGAGCAGTTCTTC. Translation gives CASNWGGQGSSYNEQFF.

The table lists this clone with a count of one. This rearrangement joins TRBV15 to TRBJ2-6; no definite D call. With 6 bases removed from V and 2 bases from J, the gap between germline ends came to 5 bases. Germline V gene lookup returns CDR1 LNHNV and CDR2 YYDKDF (reference sequence). CDR3 length: 13 amino acids. The CDR3 reads CATRGTGANVLTF. The CDR3 DNA sequence: TGTGCCACCAGGGGAACTGGGGCCAACGTCCTGACTTTC.

The J gene is TRBJ1-2, the V gene TRBV2; possibly TRBD1 for D (5 bases). Germline assignment: CDR1 SNHLY and CDR2 FYNNEI. This CDR3 has 13 residues. The V and J ends lost 4 bases and 3 bases respectively, with 9 bases between them. CDR3 region: CASSGVGDYGYTF. DNA for the CDR3: TGTGCCAGCAGTGGAGTAGGGGACTATGGCTACACCTTC.

The DNA of the CDR3 is TGCGCCAGCAGGGGGTCCTACAATGAGCAGTTCTTC. Protein product: CASRGSYNEQFF. V gene TRBV4-1 combines with J gene TRBJ2-1; no firm D call. Germline V lookup: CDR1 MGHRA, CDR2 YSYEKL. The V end lost 6 bases, the J end lost 1 base, and 4 bases lay between the germline ends. The CDR3 has 12 residues.

This rearrangement joins TRBV2 to TRBJ1-5, with D perhaps TRBD1 (6 bases). From germline, CDR1 is SNHLY and CDR2 FYNNEI. Trimming stripped 10 bases from V and 6 bases from J, with 16 bases between. The CDR3 spans 13 residues. The CDR3 is CATLMGAGQPQHF. In DNA form, the CDR3 reads TGTGCCACCCTCATGGGGGCCGGTCAGCCCCAGCATTTT.

The chain joins TRBV24-1 to TRBJ2-3; 11 nucleotides line up with TRBD2. V shed 4 bases and J 6 bases; nucleotides not matched to a gene: 11. Germline loops: CDR1 KGHDR, CDR2 SFDVKD. The CDR3 extends over 17 amino acids. DNA for the CDR3: TGTGCCACCAGTGACGTACCACTAGCGGGAGTTGGGGATACGCAGTATTTT. Amino acid sequence: CATSDVPLAGVGDTQYF.

The chain couples TRBV27 to TRBJ1-1; D is uncertain. CDR3 size: 13 residues. Germline CDR1 MNHEY, CDR2 SMNVEV (reference sequence). Trimming removed 4 bases at V and 0 bases at J, with 6 bases between. The CDR3 loop is CASSSRVNTEAFF. The CDR3, as DNA: TGTGCCAGCAGTTCACGCGTGAACACTGAAGCTTTCTTT.

This clone turned up a few times. This chain links TRBV6-2 or TRBV6-3 with TRBJ1-1, with a possible D match to TRBD1 (5 bases). V lost 4 bases and J lost 6, with 18 bases in between. Per germline, CDR1 MNHEY and CDR2 SVGEGT. The CDR3 is 15 amino acids. Here the CDR3 DNA reads TGTGCCAGCAGTTCCCTCTTTGTCCGGGGCGCTGAAGCTTTCTTT. Protein sequence: CASSSLFVRGAEAFF.